This TCR beta chain emerged from a study of prognosis after radiotherapy for stage I lung cancer. Study as a whole: Squamous cell carcinoma affected over five patients, adenocarcinoma twelve.

Genomic DNA provided the template from which TCR beta CDR3 was amplified by two-round multiplex PCR. Amplification in first-round PCR relied on primers specific to each TRBV and TRBJ gene. There were universal primers used in the second PCR round. TCRdb fed the multiplex PCR reads into MiXCR, producing one record per CDR3 protein. The data show roughly 30,000 distinct CDR3 sequences, approximately 36% seen once. Worth noting for this clonotype: What it recognizes is unknown. A much more abundant neighbour one base away suggests this may be a read error.

This CDR3 region has 14 residues. V gave up 1 base and J gave up 4 bases, with 10 bases separating them. Germline V gives CDR1 SEHNR, CDR2 FQNEAQ (reference sequence). Broader study findings: Reportedly, TRBV and TRBJ gene usage varied with metastasis presence.

The sequence was collected from a donor aged 50 or older with non-small cell lung cancer. This specimen was PBMCs, taken before or after stereotactic body radiation therapy (not recorded which). J is TRBJ2-5 and V is TRBV7-9; TRBD2 is a possible D gene (6 bases). As DNA, the CDR3 is TGTGCCAGCAGCTTAGGACTAGTGGGAGAGACCCAGTACTTC. Translated: CASSLGLVGETQYF.